The rows below give T cell receptor beta chains drawn from one sample of a study of blood T cell repertoires in COVID-19. TCRdb's table, derived via immunoSEQ multiplex PCR, lists solely in-frame clones and lacks some. The sample carries around 310,000 clones, under 90% recorded once. Sequencing was performed on PBMCs or T cells enriched from blood (not recorded which). These receptors were obtained from a woman between 25 and 40 years old who had recovered from COVID-19. CDR3s include the opening cysteine and the closing phenylalanine or tryptophan. A D gene is named only where the DNA matches it firmly. Part of the rows lack a size; the others show once, few, many or a class for expanded clones.

>TRBV6-5|TRBJ2-3|-|-
TGTGCCAGCAGTTACTCGAGGCGGAGCCACACAGATACGCAGTATTTT
CASSYSRRSHTDTQYF
>TRBV2|TRBJ1-3|-|-
TGTGCCAGCCAGAGACAGCACCTCTCTGGAAACACCATATATTTT
CASQRQHLSGNTIYF
>TRBV19|TRBJ2-3|-|-
TGTGCCAGTAGTATAGATGATACTAGTCCCAGCACAGATACGCAGTATTTT
CASSIDDTSPSTDTQYF
>TRBV30|TRBJ1-1|-|TRBD1
TGTGCCTGGAGCCCCCGGGACAGGGACACTGAAGCTTTCTTT
CAWSPRDRDTEAFF
>TRBV15|TRBJ2-7|few|-
TGTGCCACCTCGAGCGGTCCATTGTCCTACGAGCAGTACTTC
CATSSGPLSYEQYF
>TRBV19|TRBJ2-7|-|TRBD1
TGTGCCAGTCGCCTAACCGGGACAGGGTTCTACGAGCAGTACTTC
CASRLTGTGFYEQYF
>TRBV4-1|TRBJ2-3|-|TRBD2
TGCGCCAGCAGACTCATATTAACTAGCGGGAGGGAGGTCACAGATACGCAGTATTTT
CASRLILTSGREVTDTQYF
>TRBV7-3|TRBJ2-1|-|TRBD2
TGTGCCAGCAGCTTACAGCGGGAAACTTACAATGAGCAGTTCTTC
CASSLQRETYNEQFF
>TRBV28|TRBJ1-1|-|-
TGTGCCAGCAGTTTGGCCACTGAAGCTTTCTTT
CASSLATEAFF
>TRBV14|TRBJ2-7|-|TRBD2
TGTGCCAGCAGCCAAGAAGAACTAGCGTACCTCGCCTACGAGCAGTACTTC
CASSQEELAYLAYEQYF
>TRBV3-1/TRBV3-2|TRBJ2-1|-|TRBD1
TGTGCCAGCAGCCAGAGGGGACAGCAAGTCAATGAGCAGTTCTTC
CASSQRGQQVNEQFF
>TRBV11-2|TRBJ2-3|-|-
TGTGCCAGCAGCCGAATCAAACGGACTTTCACAGATACGCAGTATTTT
CASSRIKRTFTDTQYF
>TRBV6-5|TRBJ2-1|-|-
TGTGCCAGCAGTTACTCTTTTCTGCGGGTTGGTGAGCAGTTCTTC
CASSYSFLRVGEQFF
>TRBV9|TRBJ2-1|-|TRBD2
TGTGCCAGCAGCGTTAGTAGCGGGATAGGCAATGAGCAGTTCTTC
CASSVSSGIGNEQFF
>TRBV24-1|TRBJ2-3|-|TRBD2
TGTGCCACCAGTGGTTCTGGCCCTAGCGGGAACACAGATACGCAGTATTTT
CATSGSGPSGNTDTQYF
>TRBV15|TRBJ1-1|-|-
TGTGCCACCAGCAGAGATGGCTTCGACAGCCTGAACACTGAAGCTTTCTTT
CATSRDGFDSLNTEAFF
>TRBV24-1|TRBJ2-1|-|-
TGTGCCACCAGTGATTCAACAGGGTATCGAGGCTCCTACAATGAGCAGTTCTTC
CATSDSTGYRGSYNEQFF
>TRBV27|TRBJ1-1|many|-
TGTGCCAGCAGTTTATATTCGCGCGAGATCCTCTCCTATCGGGACACTGAAGCTTTCTTT
CASSLYSREILSYRDTEAFF
>TRBV28|TRBJ2-3|-|TRBD2
TGTGCCAGCAGACCTAATCCCGGACTAGCGGGAGGCACTAGCACAGATACGCAGTATTTT
CASRPNPGLAGGTSTDTQYF
>TRBV5-1|TRBJ1-1|-|-
TGCGCCAGCAGCCTTCCCGGAGGAAGACTATCTAATGAAGCTTTCTTT
CASSLPGGRLSNEAFF
>TRBV6-5|TRBJ2-1|-|TRBD1
TGTGCCAGCAGCCAAGGACAGGTCAATGAGCAGTTCTTC
CASSQGQVNEQFF
>TRBV11-1|TRBJ2-5|-|TRBD2
TGTGCCAGCAGCTCGACTCTAGCGGGAGGACAAGAGACCCAGTACTTC
CASSSTLAGGQETQYF
>TRBV27|TRBJ1-1|-|TRBD1
TGTGCCAGCAGCTCCGACAGGGGTAGTGGCACTGAAGCTTTCTTT
CASSSDRGSGTEAFF
>TRBV6-9|TRBJ1-1|-|TRBD1
TGTGCCAGCAGTCTACGTCGGGTTAGGGGGCTCATGAACACTGAAGCTTTCTTT
CASSLRRVRGLMNTEAFF
>TRBV7-3|TRBJ2-1|-|-
TGTGCCAGCAGCTTAACTAGCGGCAGCAATGAGCAGTTCTTC
CASSLTSGSNEQFF
>TRBV23-1|TRBJ2-5|-|TRBD2
TGCGCCAGCAGTCCGCGCGGCGGGGCTAGCGGGAGTTCTTGGGAGACCCAGTACTTC
CASSPRGGASGSSWETQYF
>TRBV4-2|TRBJ1-2|few|-
TGTGCCAGCAGCCAACAGGGCCTGGAGAACTATGGCTACACCTTC
CASSQQGLENYGYTF
>TRBV27|TRBJ2-7|-|TRBD2
TGTGCCAGCAGTTCCTTAGCGGGGGGCGAGCAGTACTTC
CASSSLAGGEQYF
>TRBV7-9|TRBJ1-4|-|TRBD1
TGTGCCAGCAGCTTAGGGGACAGGGGCGAAAAACTGTTTTTT
CASSLGDRGEKLFF
>TRBV14|TRBJ1-2|-|TRBD1
TGTGCCAGCAGCCGGACGGGACAGCACTATGGCTACACCTTC
CASSRTGQHYGYTF
>TRBV7-2|TRBJ1-5|-|-
TGTGCCAGCAGCTCAGAACCTACAGGGTACGGCAATCAGCCCCAGCATTTT
CASSSEPTGYGNQPQHF
>TRBV2|TRBJ2-1|-|TRBD1
TGTGCCACCGGACAGGGGGCGCGGAATGAGCAGTTCTTC
CATGQGARNEQFF
>TRBV21-1|TRBJ2-1|-|-
TGTGCCAGCAGCCCCCGGAGCGGGAGGAATGCCTACAATGAGCAGTTCTTC
CASSPRSGRNAYNEQFF